The entry that follows covers one T cell receptor (beta chain) sequence. TRB amplification used roughly 250 ng of peripheral blood genomic DNA. Multiplex touch-down PCR amplified TRB using TRB-A and TRB-B pools in one tube. TCRdb reprocessed the multiplex PCR reads, with one entry per CDR3 protein and no DNA. The sample table includes just over 6,000 distinct CDR3 sequences. This entry belongs to a study of T cell clusters in autoimmune cytopenias. These records were also assigned to another study, of T cell repertoires in aging, cancer and after chemotherapy.

The sample consisted of peripheral blood. The source of this sequence is a human donor in good health.

CDR3 loop: CASSQPGGWTEAFF. This chain connects TRBV7-2 to TRBJ1-1; checking the TCRdb D call of TRBD1 is not possible without DNA. Germline V CDR1 and CDR2: SGHTA, FQGNSA. This CDR3 is 14 amino acids long. The variable domain in full, with the rest retrieved from reference TRBV7-2 and TRBJ1-1, is GAGVSQSPSNKVTEKGKDVELRCDPISGHTALYWYRQSLGQGLEFLIYFQGNSAPDKSGLPSDRFSAERTGGSVSTLTIQRTQQEDSAVYLCASSQPGGWTEAFFGQGTRLTVV.